This T cell receptor beta chain was captured by sequencing in a study of blood T cell repertoires in COVID-19. Turning to the study itself: The United States, Italy and Spain provided the acute and convalescent COVID-19 samples. From T cells, B-cell-depleted T cells, or PBMCs came the material, which was cDNA or gDNA.

This CDR3 is built from 13 residues. Trimming left V 3 bases short and J 8 bases short, with 13 bases between. Germline CDR1 MGHRA, CDR2 YSYEKL. In the authors' methods: Estimated nucleated cell counts came from reference gene primer amplification. The table came from immunoSEQ multiplex PCR; TCRdb's copy has only in-frame clones and leaves some out. That table furnishes V, J and clone size, whereas the DNA furnished D and trimming. Found here are 57,000 or so clones, about 81% of them singletons; the top ten hold about 15%. This receptor was identified in a man aged 65-85 years with active COVID-19. The V and J genes are TRBV4-1 and TRBJ1-2; a weak D match, TRBD1 (6 bases). Specimen: peripheral blood. CDR3 in DNA: TGCGCCAGCAGCCAGCTGGCAGGGGACGGCTACACCTTC. Its translation: CASSQLAGDGYTF.